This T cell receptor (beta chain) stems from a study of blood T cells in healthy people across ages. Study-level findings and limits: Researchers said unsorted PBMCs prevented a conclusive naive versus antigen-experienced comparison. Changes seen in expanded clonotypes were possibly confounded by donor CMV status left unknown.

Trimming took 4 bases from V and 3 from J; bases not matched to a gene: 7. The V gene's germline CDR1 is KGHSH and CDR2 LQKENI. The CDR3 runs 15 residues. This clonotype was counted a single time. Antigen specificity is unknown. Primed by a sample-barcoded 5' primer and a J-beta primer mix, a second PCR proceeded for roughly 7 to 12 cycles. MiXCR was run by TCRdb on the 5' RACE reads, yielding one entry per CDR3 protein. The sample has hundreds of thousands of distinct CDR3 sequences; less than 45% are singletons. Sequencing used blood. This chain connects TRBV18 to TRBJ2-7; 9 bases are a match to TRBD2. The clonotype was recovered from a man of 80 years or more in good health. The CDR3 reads CASSLNLAGIYEQYF. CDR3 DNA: TGTGCCAGCTCACTGAACCTAGCGGGAATCTACGAGCAGTACTTC.